This is a list of T cell receptor beta chains from one sample in a study of cytotoxic CD8 clonotypes in ibrutinib-treated CLL. TCRdb's copy holds only in-frame clones and misses some; the assay was immunoSEQ multiplex PCR. Counted here are approximately 140,000 clones, approximately 90% occurring once; the ten biggest clones make up roughly 10%. The sample here was PBMCs, taken after 12 months of ibrutinib treatment. The receptors here all came from a human donor with chronic lymphocytic leukemia. Each CDR3 is given with its conserved first and last residue. D genes are given only for firm matches. Size tells how often a clone was seen (once, few, many) or the class of an expanded clone, and some rows leave it out.

D | size | J | V | DNA | CDR3
- | - | TRBJ2-7 | TRBV7-2 | TGTGCCAGCAACAGGGCTCATGGGGGCGAGCAGTACTTC | CASNRAHGGEQYF
TRBD2 | - | TRBJ2-3 | TRBV27 | TGTGCCAGCAGTTTTCGAAGACTAGCGGGGTCCTACACAGATACGCAGTATTTT | CASSFRRLAGSYTDTQYF
- | - | TRBJ2-1 | TRBV7-2 | TGTGCCAGCAGCTTAAGAGAGGGCCTGCCTCATGAGCAGTTCTTC | CASSLREGLPHEQFF
- | - | TRBJ2-7 | TRBV30 | TGTGCCTGGAGTGTCTTCCCGGGCACCTACGAGCAGTACTTC | CAWSVFPGTYEQYF
- | - | TRBJ1-2 | TRBV6-5 | TGTGCCAGCAGTTACTCGAAGACAGGTTTTGGCTATGGCTACACCTTC | CASSYSKTGFGYGYTF
- | once | TRBJ2-7 | TRBV19 | TGTGCCAGTAGTATGGGTCCTAAGGGCAGAAGCTCCTACGAGCAGTACTTC | CASSMGPKGRSSYEQYF
TRBD2 | few | TRBJ2-7 | TRBV27 | TGTGCCAGCAGTCCGGGACTAGCGGGAGTCGAGCAGTACTTC | CASSPGLAGVEQYF
- | - | TRBJ2-2 | TRBV19 | TGTGCCAGTAGTATGAACAGTGCCTCCGGGGAGCTGTTTTTT | CASSMNSASGELFF
TRBD1 | - | TRBJ2-5 | TRBV5-1 | TGCGCCAGCAGTTCGGGACAGGGGGAGACCCAGTACTTC | CASSSGQGETQYF
TRBD1 | - | TRBJ2-7 | TRBV19 | TGTGCCAGTCGTCGGGGACAGGATTACGAGCAGTACTTC | CASRRGQDYEQYF